The T cell receptor beta chain under discussion was sequenced for a study of blood T cells in healthy people across ages (dated by TCRdb to the mid-2010s). Describing the broader study: In model experiments, template switching captured roughly one uniquely barcoded TCR beta cDNA molecule for every two T cells. The donors were split into four age groups: young (average around 15 years), middle-aged (about 40), aged (approximately 60) and long-lived (over 75). Using deep sequencing normalized with unique cDNA molecular identifiers, the study measured how TCR beta repertoire diversity changes with age. To avoid experimental bias, donors of different ages were randomly spread across the sequencing lanes. Two additional independent replicas of 1 million unique cDNA reads from the same blood draw were analyzed for two donors (one aged 18 to 30 and one aged 80 or older).

Overall results and qualifications from the work: Because the CMV infection status of the donors was unknown, age-related changes in expanded clonotypes may potentially have been confounded. Conclusive comparison of naive and antigen-experienced compartments was prevented by the profiling of bulk unsorted PBMCs. Observed TCR beta diversity correlated strongly with the percentage of naive T cells measured by flow cytometry. Total diversity estimates from one million sequenced T cells were considered lower bounds and underestimates. As age increased, observed TCR beta diversity per million T cells dropped in a roughly linear way, and a significant reduction was already evident by age 40. Compared with the aged group, the long-lived group had more naive CD4+ T cells, fewer expanded clones and increased TCR diversity, suggesting age selection.

The roughly 39 donors, aged about 6 to 95 years, were systemically healthy Caucasian individuals from Russia. Each donor gave around 9.8 milliliters of peripheral blood, collected into EDTA-treated Vacutainer tubes. PBMCs were isolated by Ficoll-Paque density-gradient centrifugation, with at least 6 million obtained per sample. Trizol reagent was used to extract total RNA from the PBMCs, yielding at least 6 micrograms per sample. The percentages of naive CD45RAhigh/CD27high T cells were determined by flow cytometry on a PBMC aliquot from every donor. Receptor libraries were prepared by 5' RACE. The data were produced on an Illumina HiSeq 2500. The second PCR ran for roughly 6 to 11 cycles and used a J-beta primer mix along with a sample-barcoded 5' primer. Each TCR beta cDNA molecule received a unique molecular identifier from a template-switch 5' adaptor carrying 12 random nucleotides. Each sample yielded at least 2.5 million CDR3-containing paired-end reads. First-strand cDNA was synthesized from all RNA with the Mint cDNA synthesis kit, primed by a TRBC-specific oligonucleotide. Following uracil-DNA glycosylase treatment, all cDNA underwent a first 18-cycle PCR with the universal primers M1SS and BC2_uni_R. The study's processing was this. For normalization, 1 million high-quality reads, each with a distinct molecular identifier, were randomly selected from each sample. Instead of being binned into consensus sequences, reads with shared molecular identifiers were discarded. MiTCR, run with a Q25 quality threshold and the strictest error-elimination algorithm, handled CDR3 identification, clonotype clustering and error correction. Lower-bound total TCR beta diversity was estimated with a nonparametric unseen species model using Euler transformation. TCRdb trimmed public reads at Q25 via fastp, called clones via MiXCR and kept in-frame beta chains. Duplicate CDR3 protein sequences are folded into a single record with the most common DNA and genes. These V and J calls derive from TCRdb rather than the authors' analysis. The sample table lists 1.5 million to 2 million distinct CDR3 sequences, roughly 52% of them with a count of one. The ten largest account for less than 2.5% of the sample.

Concerning this clonotype itself: Its antigen is still unknown. Base qualities are not provided; no much larger clone lies one nucleotide away.

Measured from the cysteine to the phenylalanine, the CDR3 is 8 residues long. Left in the record is the CDR3 DNA by itself, 24 bases read in frame from the first base. In this chain, TRBV12-3 or TRBV12-4 is recombined with TRBJ1-2, with no confident D gene call. The source material was blood. The sequence was obtained from a middle-aged woman in good health. The DNA sequence follows: TGTGTCACCGGGAGGTACACCTTC. Its protein product is CVTGRYTF.